This T cell receptor beta chain was recovered during a study of blood T cell repertoires in COVID-19. In the study overall: The United States, Italy and Spain were the sources of the acute and convalescent COVID-19 samples. Sample material is recorded as cDNA or gDNA derived from T cells, B-cell-depleted T cells, or PBMCs.

In the original processing: Quantification of nucleated cells was approximated via reference gene primer amplification. Sequencing used immunoSEQ multiplex PCR; TCRdb keeps in-frame clones, though not all of them. Clone size and V and J calls were adopted from that table, with D and trimming inferred from the DNA. The table shows approximately 62,000 clones, with under 85% occurring only once. CDR1 SGHTA and CDR2 FQGNSA come from the germline V gene. J gave up 6 bases and V 4 bases, and 7 bases lay outside the gene matches. The CDR3 runs to 15 residues. The sample was peripheral blood. The V gene is TRBV7-2, the J gene TRBJ2-1, with 9 bases lining up with TRBD1. The TCR originated in a woman aged 45 to 65 with active or convalescent COVID-19. CDR3 DNA sequence: TGTGCCAGCAGCTCCTCCGGGACAGGGACCAATGAGCAGTTCTTC. It translates to CASSSSGTGTNEQFF.